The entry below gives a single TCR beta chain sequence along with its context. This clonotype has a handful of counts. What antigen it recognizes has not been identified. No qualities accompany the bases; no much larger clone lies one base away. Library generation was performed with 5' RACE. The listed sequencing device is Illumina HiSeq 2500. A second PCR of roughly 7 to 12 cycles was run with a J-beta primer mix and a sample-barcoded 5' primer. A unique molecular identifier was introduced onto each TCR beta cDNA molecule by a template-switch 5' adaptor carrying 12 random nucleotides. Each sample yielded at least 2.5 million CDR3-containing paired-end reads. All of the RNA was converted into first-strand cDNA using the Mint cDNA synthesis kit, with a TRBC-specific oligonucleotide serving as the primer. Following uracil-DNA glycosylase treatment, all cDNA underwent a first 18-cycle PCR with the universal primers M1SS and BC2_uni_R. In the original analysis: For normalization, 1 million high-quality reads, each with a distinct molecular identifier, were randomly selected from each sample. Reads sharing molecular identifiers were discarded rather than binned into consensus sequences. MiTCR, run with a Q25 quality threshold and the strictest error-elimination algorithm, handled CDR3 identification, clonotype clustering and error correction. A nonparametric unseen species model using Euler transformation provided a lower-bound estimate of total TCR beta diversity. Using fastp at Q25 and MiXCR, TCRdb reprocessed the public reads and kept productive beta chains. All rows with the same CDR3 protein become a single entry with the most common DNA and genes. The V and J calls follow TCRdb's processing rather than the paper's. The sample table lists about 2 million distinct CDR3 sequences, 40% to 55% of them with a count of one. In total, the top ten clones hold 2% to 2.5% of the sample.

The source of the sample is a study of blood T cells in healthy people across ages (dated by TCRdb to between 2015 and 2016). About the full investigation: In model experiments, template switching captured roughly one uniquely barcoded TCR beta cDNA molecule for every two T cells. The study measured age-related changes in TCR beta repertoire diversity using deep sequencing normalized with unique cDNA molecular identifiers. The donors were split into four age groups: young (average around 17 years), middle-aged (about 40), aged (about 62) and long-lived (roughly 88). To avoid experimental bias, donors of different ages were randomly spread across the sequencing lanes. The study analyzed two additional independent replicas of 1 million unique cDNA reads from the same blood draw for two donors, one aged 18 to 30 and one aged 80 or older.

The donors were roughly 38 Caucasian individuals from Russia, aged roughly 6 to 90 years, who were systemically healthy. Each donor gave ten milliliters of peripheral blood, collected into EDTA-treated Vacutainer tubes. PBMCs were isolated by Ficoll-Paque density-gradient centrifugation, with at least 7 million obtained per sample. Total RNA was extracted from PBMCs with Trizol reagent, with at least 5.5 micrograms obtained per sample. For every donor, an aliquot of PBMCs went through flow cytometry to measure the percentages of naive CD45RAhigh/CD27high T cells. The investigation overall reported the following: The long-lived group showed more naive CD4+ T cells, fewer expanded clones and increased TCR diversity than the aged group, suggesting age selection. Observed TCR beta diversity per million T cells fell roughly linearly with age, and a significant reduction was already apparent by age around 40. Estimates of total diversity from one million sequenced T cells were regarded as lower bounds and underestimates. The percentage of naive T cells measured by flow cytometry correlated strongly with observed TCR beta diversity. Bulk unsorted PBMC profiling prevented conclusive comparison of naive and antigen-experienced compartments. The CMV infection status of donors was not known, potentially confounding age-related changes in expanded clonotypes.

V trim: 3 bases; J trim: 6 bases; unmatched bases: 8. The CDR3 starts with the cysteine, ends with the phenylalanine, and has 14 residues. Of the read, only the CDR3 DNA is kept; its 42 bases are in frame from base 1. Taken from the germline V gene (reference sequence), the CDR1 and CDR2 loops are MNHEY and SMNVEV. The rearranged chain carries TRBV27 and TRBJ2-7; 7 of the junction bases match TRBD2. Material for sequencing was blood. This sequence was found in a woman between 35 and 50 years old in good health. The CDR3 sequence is CASSFRGGIPEQYF. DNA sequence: TGTGCCAGCAGTTTTAGGGGAGGGATTCCCGAGCAGTACTTC.